These T cell receptor beta chains were read from a single sample in a study of cytomegalovirus exposure and HLA in healthy donors. Using immunoSEQ multiplex PCR, the repertoire was profiled, and TCRdb retains in-frame clones only, with some absent. Of roughly 61,000 clones in the sample, over 75% were seen once. Material: PBMCs. Every receptor here comes from a male donor in good health and CMV-seronegative. The CDR3 runs from the conserved cysteine through the conserved F or W. The order of the fields is V gene, J gene, D gene, clone size, CDR3 DNA, CDR3 protein. D genes are given only for firm matches. Some rows mark clone size as missing; the rest say once, few, many or name a class of expanded clone.

v_call: TRBV7-6; j_call: TRBJ2-7; d_call: TRBD2; clone_size: few; cdr3_nt: TGTGCCACCCGATTGAGCGGGAGCTCCTACGAGCAGTACTTC; cdr3_aa: CATRLSGSSYEQYF
v_call: TRBV5-6; j_call: TRBJ2-7; d_call: -; clone_size: -; cdr3_nt: TGTGCCAGCAGCTTGGGGACAGTCTACGAGCAGTACTTC; cdr3_aa: CASSLGTVYEQYF
v_call: TRBV4-1; j_call: TRBJ1-5; d_call: -; clone_size: -; cdr3_nt: TGCGCCAGCAGCCAAAACACCGGGTCTTCTAAGCCCCAGCATTTT; cdr3_aa: CASSQNTGSSKPQHF
v_call: TRBV5-4; j_call: TRBJ1-4; d_call: -; clone_size: -; cdr3_nt: TGTGCCAGCAGCTTGGGGTCGAGTTTTAATGAAAAACTGTTTTTT; cdr3_aa: CASSLGSSFNEKLFF
v_call: TRBV9; j_call: TRBJ2-7; d_call: -; clone_size: once; cdr3_nt: TGTGCCAGCAGCGTCCGGGGGACTGGTGACGAGCAGTACTTC; cdr3_aa: CASSVRGTGDEQYF
v_call: TRBV5-6; j_call: TRBJ1-2; d_call: TRBD1; clone_size: once; cdr3_nt: TGTGCCAGCAGCCTTTTCACGGGACAGGGACTCGATGGCTACACCTTC; cdr3_aa: CASSLFTGQGLDGYTF
v_call: TRBV5-4; j_call: TRBJ1-2; d_call: -; clone_size: few; cdr3_nt: TGTGCCAGCAGAATGGAGGGCCTACGGGCCTATGGCTACACCTTC; cdr3_aa: CASRMEGLRAYGYTF
v_call: TRBV19; j_call: TRBJ1-6; d_call: TRBD1; clone_size: -; cdr3_nt: TGTGCCAGTAGGGACAGGGTAGATTCACCCCTCCACTTT; cdr3_aa: CASRDRVDSPLHF
v_call: TRBV5-1; j_call: TRBJ2-7; d_call: -; clone_size: -; cdr3_nt: TGCGCCAGCAGCTTGGAGCCGGGATCCTACGAGCAGTACTTC; cdr3_aa: CASSLEPGSYEQYF
v_call: TRBV11-2; j_call: TRBJ2-4; d_call: TRBD1; clone_size: -; cdr3_nt: TGTGCCAGCAGCTCGACAGGGACGAGGGCCAAAAACATTCAGTACTTC; cdr3_aa: CASSSTGTRAKNIQYF
v_call: TRBV2; j_call: TRBJ2-2; d_call: TRBD1; clone_size: -; cdr3_nt: TGTGCCAGCAGCCCTCGAGGGAGACAGGGGAAGGCCGGGGAGCTGTTTTTT; cdr3_aa: CASSPRGRQGKAGELFF